The sequence of this T cell receptor beta chain was determined in a study of technical replicates of blood from several donors. Clones were read by immunoSEQ multiplex PCR, and TCRdb kept only the in-frame ones, dropping some. The sample gives 70,000 to 95,000 clones, around 95% of which show up once; roughly 0.24% is in the top ten. The germline CDR1 and CDR2 sequences are SEHNR and FQNEAQ (reference sequence). This CDR3 is built from 12 residues. Unmatched junction bases numbered 6, after V lost 8 bases and J lost 7 bases. The sequencing input was T cells isolated from PBMCs. The sequence was collected from a human donor in good health. The chain links TRBV7-9 to TRBJ1-2; 8 bases map to TRBD1. The CDR3 nucleotides read TGTGCCAGCCAGGCAGGGGGCTTTGGCTACACCTTC. Its translation: CASQAGGFGYTF.